What follows are 10 T cell receptor beta chains derived from one specimen sequenced in a study of blood T cell dynamics during melanoma immunotherapy. Sample time point: week 3, after first cycle of checkpoint inhibitor. TCRdb's table, derived via immunoSEQ multiplex PCR, lists solely in-frame clones and lacks some. The repertoire holds roughly 10,000 clones, with 88% as singletons. The material sequenced was blood, taken from a patient treated with checkpoint blockade. Receptor source: a human donor with melanoma.

The CDR3 nucleotides read TGTGCCTGGAGTGGTACAGGGGGCGGTGAGACCCAGTACTTC. Protein: CAWSGTGGGETQYF. The chain recombines TRBV30 with TRBJ2-5, with 9 bases identical to TRBD1. Germline CDR1 is GTSNPN and CDR2 is SVGIG (reference sequence). J lost 5 bases, V lost 1 base, and 5 bases had no gene match. This CDR3 comprises 14 residues.

This clone was seen just once. This chain links TRBV7-2 with TRBJ1-1; the match to TRBD1 covers 9 bases. With 3 bases clipped from V and 11 bases from J, the junction kept 1 base outside the gene matches. The CDR3 totals 11 residues. Germline CDR1 reads SGHTA; CDR2 reads FQGNSA. The CDR3 reads CASSFGTGAFF. CDR3 in DNA: TGTGCCAGCAGCTTTGGGACAGGGGCTTTCTTT.

J is TRBJ2-1 and V is TRBV7-3; 8 nucleotides line up with TRBD2. The germline CDR1 and CDR2 sequences are SGHTA and FQGTGA. This CDR3 region has 14 residues. Losses at the gene ends were 4 bases for V and 5 bases for J; bases not matched to a gene: 4. CDR3 DNA sequence: TGTGCCAGCAGCTCGGGACTAGATCACAATGAGCAGTTCTTC. It yields the protein CASSSGLDHNEQFF. Filled out from reference TRBV7-3 and TRBJ2-1, the complete variable domain reads GAGVSQTPSNKVTEKGKYVELRCDPISGHTALYWYRQSLGQGPEFLIYFQGTGAADDSGLPNDRFFAVRPEGSVSTLKIQRTERGDSAVYLCASSSGLDHNEQFFGPGTRLTVL.

The chain is built from TRBV7-8 and TRBJ2-2; D is ambiguous. Trimming pared 1 base from V and 4 bases from J, leaving 16 bases between. Germline V CDR1 and CDR2: SGHVS, FQNEAQ. The CDR3 extends over 17 amino acids. CDR3 bases: TGTGCCAGCAGCTTAGTTGGATTGTCTATGGGCACCGGGGAGCTGTTTTTT. Translated: CASSLVGLSMGTGELFF.

V usage is TRBV6-5 and J usage is TRBJ1-5; D might be TRBD1 (5 bases). The CDR3 extends over 13 amino acids. The V gene's germline CDR1 is MNHEY and CDR2 SVGAGI. V was clipped by 4 bases and J by 1 base, with 5 bases between them. The DNA of the CDR3 is TGTGCCAGCAGTTGGGGCAGCAATCAGCCCCAGCATTTT. Its translation: CASSWGSNQPQHF.

This clone occurred once. The chain combines TRBV5-6 with TRBJ1-2; D possibly corresponds to TRBD1 (5 bases). V was pared by 2 bases and J by 3 bases, with 11 bases between. Germline-derived CDR1 and CDR2 are SGHDT and YYEEEE. The CDR3 length is 14 residues. As DNA, the CDR3 is TGTGCCAGCAGCTTCGGGACGACCTACTATGGCTACACCTTC. Translated, it gives CASSFGTTYYGYTF.

This rearrangement joins TRBV14 to TRBJ2-3; tentatively, D is TRBD1 (5 bases). Trimming took 5 bases from V and 8 from J, leaving 17 bases between them. This CDR3 is built from 14 residues. Germline V gives CDR1 SGHDN, CDR2 FVKESK. For the CDR3, the DNA is TGTGCCAGCAGCACCACCCAGGGCCCGGGTACGCAGTATTTT. Translating it yields CASSTTQGPGTQYF.

The CDR3 reads CASSPTTGLDGYTF. The CDR3 region has the DNA TGTGCCAGCAGCCCGACGACAGGGCTGGATGGCTACACCTTC. The chain has TRBV7-9 and TRBJ1-2, with TRBD1 matching over 7 bases. After removal of 5 bases from V and 6 bases from J, the junction contained 9 bases not matched to a gene. CDR3 size: 14 residues. Germline-derived CDR1 and CDR2 are SEHNR and FQNEAQ (reference sequence).

The rearrangement joins TRBV29-1 to TRBJ2-2; D call uncertain. Germline-derived CDR1 and CDR2 are SQVTM and ANQGSEA. This CDR3 is 14 amino acids long. V was trimmed by 4 bases and J by 0 bases, leaving 9 bases between them. CDR3 sequence (DNA): TGCAGCGTTGTTAGTACAGCGAACACCGGGGAGCTGTTTTTT. It specifies CSVVSTANTGELFF.

The CDR3 DNA reads as TGTGCCAGCAGCCCCCCGACTCGCGGGGTCACTGAAGCTTTCTTT. Amino acid sequence: CASSPPTRGVTEAFF. J is TRBJ1-1 and V is TRBV5-4; D is unclear. Germline loops: CDR1 SGHNT, CDR2 YYREEE (reference sequence). This CDR3 region has 15 residues. Trimming left V 4 bases short and J 4 bases short, with 17 bases between.